Detailed here is one TCR beta chain. Its antigen is still unknown. Each TCR beta library was made by quantitative 5'-RACE that incorporated molecular barcodes. TCRdb itself ran the 5' RACE reads through MiXCR, one entry per CDR3 protein. The repertoire holds some 700,000 distinct CDR3 sequences, with around a fifth as singletons. This sample was taken from a study of CD8 T cells in ankylosing spondylitis. Points from the study as a whole: Seemingly characteristic of ankylosing spondylitis blood was a TCR beta motif consisting of fewer than 10 highly homologous variants. Reportedly, significant enrichment of disease-linked clones occurred in matched ankylosing spondylitis synovial fluid.

The CDR3 has 16 amino acids. The germline CDR1 and CDR2 sequences are SGHRS and YFSETQ. Trimming took 3 bases from V and 8 from J; bases not matched to a gene: 11. The sequencing input was blood, either unsorted or a sorted T cell fraction (not recorded which). The chain recombines TRBV5-1 with TRBJ1-2, with 12 bases aligning to TRBD1. This clonotype originated in a male donor with ankylosing spondylitis. The chain's CDR3 is CASSSSWGQGASGYTF. The CDR3 region has the DNA TGCGCCAGCAGCTCCTCTTGGGGACAGGGGGCTTCGGGCTACACCTTC. The entire variable domain, with the rest obtained from reference TRBV5-1 and TRBJ1-2, is as follows: KAGVTQTPRYLIKTRGQQVTLSCSPISGHRSVSWYQQTPGQGLQFLFEYFSETQRNKGNFPGRFSGRQFSNSRSEMNVSTLELGDSALYLCASSSSWGQGASGYTFGSGTRLTVV.